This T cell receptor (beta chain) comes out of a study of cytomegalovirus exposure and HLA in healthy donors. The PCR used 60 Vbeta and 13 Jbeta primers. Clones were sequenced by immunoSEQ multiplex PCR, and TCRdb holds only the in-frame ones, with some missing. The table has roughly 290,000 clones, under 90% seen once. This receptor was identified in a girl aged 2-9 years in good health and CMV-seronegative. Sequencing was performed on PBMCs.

The CDR3 sequence is CASGAGYQPQHF. The CDR3 DNA sequence: TGTGCCAGCGGCGCAGGGTACCAGCCCCAGCATTTT. The V and J genes are TRBV9 and TRBJ1-5; D possibly corresponds to TRBD1 (5 bases). With 7 bases removed from V and 7 bases from J, the gap between germline ends came to 12 bases. CDR1 and CDR2 (germline): SGDLS, YYNGEE. CDR3 size: 12 residues.